The source of this T cell receptor (beta chain) is a study of cytomegalovirus exposure and HLA in healthy donors. The CDR3 is made up of 15 amino acids. After removal of 4 bases from V and 2 bases from J, the junction contained 4 bases not matched to a gene. In germline, CDR1 is SGHNT, CDR2 YYREEE (reference sequence). Both 60 Vbeta primers and 13 Jbeta primers went into the PCR. TCRdb's copy holds only in-frame clones and misses some; the assay was immunoSEQ multiplex PCR. The sample includes fewer than 120,000 clones, around 78% of them seen just once. The chain combines TRBV5-4 with TRBJ2-3, with TRBD2 identical over 10 bases. The clonotype originates from a woman aged 30 to 39 in good health and CMV-seronegative. The sequenced sample consisted of PBMCs. CDR3 loop: CASSPTSGYTDTQYF. The CDR3 nucleotides are TGTGCCAGCAGCCCGACTAGCGGGTACACAGATACGCAGTATTTT.